These 31 T cell receptor beta chains were sequenced from one sample in a study of blood T cells in healthy people across ages. With a J-beta primer mix and a sample-barcoded 5' primer, a second PCR ran about 6 to 11 cycles. TCRdb re-analysed the 5' RACE reads in MiXCR, keeping a single row per CDR3 protein. This table holds roughly 900,000 distinct CDR3 sequences, 45% to 50% found once. The sample taken for sequencing was blood. These receptors all come from a man younger than 45 in good health.

CDR3 loop: CASSPGGTNQPQHF. For the CDR3, the DNA is TGCGCCAGCAGCCCCGGCGGGACAAATCAGCCCCAGCATTTT. The chain combines TRBV5-1 with TRBJ1-5; a weak D match, TRBD1 (6 bases). The CDR3 loop spans 14 amino acids. V lost 4 bases to trimming and J lost 4 bases, with 12 bases between them. The V gene's germline CDR1 is SGHRS and CDR2 YFSETQ.

The chain links TRBV28 to TRBJ2-7, with D possibly being TRBD2 (7 bases). The V gene's germline CDR1 is MDHEN and CDR2 SYDVKM. The length of the CDR3 is 15 residues. The V end lost 3 bases, the J end lost 5 bases, and 17 bases lay between the germline ends. The CDR3 DNA reads as TGTGCCAGCAGTTTTTATCGGGGGGCTTCCCACGAGCAGTACTTC. This gives the protein CASSFYRGASHEQYF.

The J gene is TRBJ2-7, the V gene TRBV28; 12 bases align to TRBD2. The last part of the DNA fits TRBJ2-5 better; the J call may be wrong. The CDR3 has 14 residues. Germline V CDR1 and CDR2: MDHEN, SYDVKM. CDR3 nucleotides: TGTGCCAGCAGACCAGGGACTAGCGGGGAGACCCAGTACTTC. Amino acid sequence: CASRPGTSGETQYF.

The rearrangement links TRBV3-1 to TRBJ2-2; 7 bases line up with TRBD1. CDR1 is LGHDT, CDR2 YNNKEL, per germline (reference sequence). The CDR3 is 15 residues long. The V gene end was trimmed by 3 bases and the J gene end by 5 bases; junction bases not matched to a gene: 6. The CDR3 loop reads CASSHFDRETGELFF. For the CDR3, the DNA is TGTGCCAGCAGCCACTTCGACAGGGAGACCGGGGAGCTGTTTTTT. The full variable domain, completed using reference TRBV3-1 and TRBJ2-2, is DTAVSQTPKYLVTQMGNDKSIKCEQNLGHDTMYWYKQDSKKFLKIMFSYNNKELIINETVPNRFSPKSPDKAHLNLHINSLELGDSAVYFCASSHFDRETGELFFGEGSRLTVL.

This clonotype has a handful of counts. CDR3 in amino acids: CASSQADRNTGELFF. CDR3 nucleotides: TGCGCCAGCAGCCAAGCGGACAGGAACACCGGGGAGCTGTTTTTT. The chain couples TRBV4-1 to TRBJ2-2, with D possibly being TRBD1 (6 bases). CDR1 is MGHRA and CDR2 is YSYEKL in the germline V gene. Trimming pared 1 base from V and 1 base from J, leaving 7 bases between. The CDR3 covers 15 residues.

CDR3: CASSLATTGLRGEQYF. For the CDR3, the DNA is TGTGCCAGCAGTTTAGCAACCACGGGCCTAAGAGGCGAGCAGTACTTC. The rearrangement uses TRBV28 and TRBJ2-7, with D unclear. This CDR3 contains 16 residues. Germline V CDR1 and CDR2: MDHEN, SYDVKM. With 2 bases removed from V and 6 bases from J, the gap between germline ends came to 20 bases.

This clonotype was counted a few times. The V and J genes are TRBV12-3 or TRBV12-4 and TRBJ2-7; either TRBD1 or TRBD2 may supply D (5 bases each). Trimming pared 6 bases from V and 3 bases from J, leaving 15 bases between. CDR3 length: 14 amino acids. CDR3 DNA: TGTGCCAGCAGCCTAGCAAGGGGTGGCTACGAGCAGTACTTC. Encoded protein: CASSLARGGYEQYF.

This chain joins TRBV3-1 and TRBJ1-2; 12 bases align to TRBD1. This CDR3 contains 18 residues. From germline, CDR1 is LGHDT and CDR2 YNNKEL (reference sequence). V shed 4 bases, J shed 6 bases, and the junction held 15 bases outside the gene matches. As DNA, the CDR3 is TGTGCCAGCAGCCGGAAACCCACCGGGACAGGGGGCGTAAATGGCTACACCTTC. Protein: CASSRKPTGTGGVNGYTF.

This clonotype was recorded at least ten times. The V call is TRBV27, the J call TRBJ2-3; 14 bases are shared with TRBD2. Germline V CDR1 and CDR2: MNHEY, SMNVEV (reference sequence). Trimming removed 4 bases from V and 4 bases from J; junction bases left unmatched: 4. The CDR3 is 16 amino acids. In nucleotides, the CDR3 is TGTGCCAGCAGTTCTCGGACTAGCGGGGGGCCAGATACGCAGTATTTT. This gives the protein CASSSRTSGGPDTQYF.

The J gene is TRBJ2-3, the V gene TRBV20-1, with TRBD2 identical over 7 bases. The CDR3 sequence is 15 residues long. V dropped 5 bases and J dropped 0; count of bases not matched to a gene: 8. Germline CDR1 and CDR2: DFQATT and SNEGSKA (reference sequence). The CDR3 nucleotides read TGCAGTGCTGGGGTCTGGCGGGGGAGCACAGATACGCAGTATTTT. It specifies CSAGVWRGSTDTQYF.

The rearrangement uses TRBV6-1 and TRBJ2-7; D unresolved. V was cut by 4 bases and J by 2 bases, with 12 bases left in between. From germline, CDR1 is MNHNS and CDR2 SASEGT. This CDR3 spans 14 amino acids. CDR3 bases: TGTGCCAGCAGTGTATCGGACCCTCCCTACGAGCAGTACTTC. Its translation: CASSVSDPPYEQYF.

This clonotype was seen a handful of times. This chain uses TRBV20-1 with TRBJ1-5; D is undetermined. Germline assignment: CDR1 DFQATT and CDR2 SNEGSKA (reference sequence). V lost 6 bases to trimming and J lost 0 bases, with 9 bases between them. This CDR3 spans 13 amino acids. The CDR3 protein is CSARLNSNQPQHF. The CDR3 DNA sequence: TGCAGTGCGAGACTTAATAGCAATCAGCCCCAGCATTTT.

This clonotype occurred once. The chain has TRBV4-3 and TRBJ2-5; D not resolved. The DNA end is more similar to TRBJ2-7, so the J call may be wrong. The CDR3 sequence is 14 residues long. CDR1 LGHNA and CDR2 YSLEER come from the germline V gene. CDR3 protein: CASSQGEESDEQYF. CDR3 in DNA: TGCGCCAGCAGCCAAGGAGAGGAGTCCGACGAGCAGTACTTC.

V is TRBV6-2 or TRBV6-3 and J is TRBJ2-7, with D possibly TRBD1 on 5 matching bases. The germline gives CDR1 MNHEY, CDR2 SVGEGT. V was pared by 4 bases and J by 0 bases, with 13 bases between. CDR3 length: 15 amino acids. The CDR3 loop reads CASSSPSGLSYEQYF. The CDR3 DNA reads TGTGCCAGCAGTTCGCCTTCAGGGCTCTCCTACGAGCAGTACTTC.

This chain joins TRBV5-6 and TRBJ1-5; no reliable D call. The CDR3 is 15 amino acids. V lost 4 bases, J lost 0 bases, and 11 bases lay in between. The germline gives CDR1 SGHDT, CDR2 YYEEEE. In DNA, the CDR3 is TGTGCCAGCAGCCTGGGCCCACATAGCAATCAGCCCCAGCATTTT. Amino acids: CASSLGPHSNQPQHF.

This clonotype was counted between two and nine times. The genes are TRBV20-1 and TRBJ2-5, with D perhaps TRBD1 (5 bases). Trimming took off 3 bases at V and 1 base at J, with 9 bases between the two ends. Germline V gene data show CDR1 as DFQATT and CDR2 as SNEGSKA (reference sequence). CDR3 length: 13 amino acids. The CDR3 protein is CSASKGLQETQYF. CDR3 DNA: TGCAGTGCTAGTAAGGGGCTCCAAGAGACCCAGTACTTC.

The CDR3 DNA follows: TGTGCCAGCTCAAAGGGACAGGGCGGGTACAATGAGCAGTTCTTC. Amino acid sequence: CASSKGQGGYNEQFF. This chain links TRBV18 with TRBJ2-1, with 9 bases lining up with TRBD1. Germline CDR1 is KGHSH and CDR2 is LQKENI. The CDR3 runs 15 residues. V gave up 5 bases and J gave up 4 bases; unmatched junction bases: 6. Drawing the rest from reference TRBV18 and TRBJ2-1, the complete variable domain is NAGVMQNPRHLVRRRGQEARLRCSPMKGHSHVYWYRQLPEEGLKFMVYLQKENIIDESGMPKERFSAEFPKEGPSILRIQQVVRGDSAAYFCASSKGQGGYNEQFFGPGTRLTVL.

This clonotype was observed a few times. The rearrangement uses TRBV4-3 and TRBJ1-6; 7 nucleotides align to TRBD1. The CDR3 has 17 residues. V was clipped by 2 bases and J by 0 bases; unmatched bases: 4. Per germline, CDR1 LGHNA and CDR2 YSLEER. CDR3 sequence reads: CASSQTTGSSYNSPLHF. The CDR3 DNA follows: TGCGCCAGCAGCCAAACGACAGGGAGCTCCTATAATTCACCCCTCCACTTT.

This clonotype was seen ten or more times. V is TRBV25-1 and J is TRBJ2-3, with 9 nucleotides matching TRBD2. Trimming at V came to 4 bases and at J to 2 bases, leaving 1 base not matched to a gene. This CDR3 is built from 14 residues. The germline V gene encodes CDR1 MGHDK and CDR2 SYGVNS. CDR3 sequence (DNA): TGTGCCAGCAGTGGCGGGGGGGACACAGATACGCAGTATTTT. This sequence encodes CASSGGGDTDTQYF.

This clonotype was counted a single time. The genes are TRBV12-3 or TRBV12-4 and TRBJ1-1, with a weak D call TRBD1 (5 bases). Between the trimmed V and J ends, which lost 7 bases and 1 base, there was a span of 10 bases. The CDR3 sequence is 13 residues long. CDR3 region: CASTSDTNTEAFF. CDR3 sequence (DNA): TGTGCCAGCACCTCGGACACGAACACTGAAGCTTTCTTT.

This chain joins TRBV6-2 or TRBV6-3 and TRBJ2-2, with TRBD2 matching over 8 bases. V dropped 4 bases and J dropped 10; count of bases not matched to a gene: 20. This CDR3 region has 18 residues. In germline, CDR1 is MNHEY, CDR2 SVGEGT. The DNA for the CDR3 is TGTGCCAGCAGTTTCCCACTAGCGGCGACCTCTCAATCCCAGGAGCTGTTTTTT. This encodes CASSFPLAATSQSQELFF.

Only a few counts were recorded for this clonotype. The J gene is TRBJ2-7, the V gene TRBV7-2, with D possibly being TRBD1 (5 bases). Trimming removed 5 bases at V and 10 bases at J, with 21 bases between. The germline V gene encodes CDR1 SGHTA and CDR2 FQGNSA. The CDR3 consists of 14 residues. The CDR3: CASSAQRGHGTQYF. As DNA, the CDR3 is TGTGCCAGCAGCGCACAAAGGGGTCATGGTACCCAGTACTTC.

This clonotype was seen more than once but under ten times. The chain has TRBV7-2 and TRBJ1-6; no clear D gene. Between the trimmed V and J ends, which lost 3 bases and 7 bases, there was a span of 7 bases. This CDR3 region has 13 residues. Germline V gene sequence: CDR1 SGHTA, CDR2 FQGNSA. The CDR3 here is CASSFEGNSPLHF. DNA for the CDR3: TGTGCCAGCAGCTTCGAAGGGAATTCACCCCTCCACTTT.

In its sample, this clonotype was seen a few times. This chain connects TRBV28 to TRBJ1-2; the D gene is possibly TRBD1 (5 bases). V was clipped by 3 bases and J by 4 bases, with 9 bases between them. This CDR3 is built from 13 residues. Per germline, CDR1 MDHEN and CDR2 SYDVKM. CDR3 amino acids: CASSFRGGYGYTF. The DNA for the CDR3 is TGTGCCAGCAGTTTTAGGGGTGGCTATGGCTACACCTTC.

The rearrangement uses TRBV9 and TRBJ2-5; D remains ambiguous. The CDR3 loop spans 13 amino acids. Trimming cost V 4 bases and J 3 bases, with 10 bases left between them. From germline, CDR1 is SGDLS and CDR2 YYNGEE. The CDR3 is CASSSRREETQYF. CDR3 DNA: TGTGCCAGCAGCTCTCGGCGAGAAGAGACCCAGTACTTC.

This clonotype has more than one count but fewer than ten. The chain couples TRBV29-1 to TRBJ1-2, with TRBD1 matching over 12 bases. The germline V gene encodes CDR1 SQVTM and CDR2 ANQGSEA. Germline trimming cut 1 base from V and 7 bases from J; bases unmatched to any gene: 7. This CDR3 is built from 15 residues. CDR3 DNA sequence: TGCAGCGTTGAAGGAGGGACAGGGGGCGATAGTGGCTACACCTTC. Amino acid sequence: CSVEGGTGGDSGYTF. The full variable domain, its missing parts supplied by reference TRBV29-1 and TRBJ1-2, is SAVISQKPSRDICQRGTSLTIQCQVDSQVTMMFWYRQQPGQSLTLIATANQGSEATYESGFVIDKFPISRPNLTFSTLTVSNMSPEDSSIYLCSVEGGTGGDSGYTFGSGTRLTVV.

This clonotype was seen a handful of times. CDR3 nucleotide sequence: TGCAGCGCCGCTGAGGGCGGTAATTCACCCCTCCACTTT. It yields the protein CSAAEGGNSPLHF. The genes are TRBV29-1 and TRBJ1-6; D not certain. CDR3 length: 13 residues. Germline loops: CDR1 SQVTM, CDR2 ANQGSEA. The V end was cut by 7 bases, the J end by 6 bases, with 13 bases between.

The chain carries TRBV30 and TRBJ2-1, with 11 nucleotides matching TRBD1. There are 15 residues in the CDR3. Germline V gene data show CDR1 as GTSNPN and CDR2 as SVGIG (reference sequence). J was trimmed by 3 bases and V by 2 bases; bases with no gene match: 3. In DNA form, the CDR3 reads TGTGCCTGGAGTCTCGGGACAGGGGGCTACAATGAGCAGTTCTTC. The encoded protein is CAWSLGTGGYNEQFF.

The gene calls are TRBV7-2 and TRBJ2-3; 9 bases map to TRBD1. CDR1 is SGHTA, CDR2 FQGNSA, per germline. V lost 5 bases to trimming and J lost 11 bases; unmatched junction nucleotides: 8. CDR3 length: 13 amino acids. DNA for the CDR3: TGTGCCAGCAGCGGCTGGACAGGGGCCATGCAGTATTTT. Protein sequence: CASSGWTGAMQYF.

The chain combines TRBV5-1 with TRBJ2-1; 8 bases map to TRBD1. The V gene end was trimmed by 2 bases and the J gene end by 2 bases; junction bases not matched to a gene: 3. From germline, CDR1 is SGHRS and CDR2 YFSETQ. CDR3 length equals 15 residues. The CDR3, as DNA: TGCGCCAGCAGCTTTGGGACAGGCACCTACAATGAGCAGTTCTTC. This encodes CASSFGTGTYNEQFF.

The gene calls are TRBV5-1 and TRBJ2-4; 7 nucleotides match TRBD1. V was pared by 3 bases and J by 2 bases, with 8 bases of the junction left unmatched. From germline, CDR1 is SGHRS and CDR2 YFSETQ. The CDR3 runs to 16 residues. The CDR3 spells CASSSDSTGSKNIQYF. For the CDR3, the DNA is TGCGCCAGCAGCTCAGATTCGACAGGGTCCAAAAACATTCAGTACTTC.